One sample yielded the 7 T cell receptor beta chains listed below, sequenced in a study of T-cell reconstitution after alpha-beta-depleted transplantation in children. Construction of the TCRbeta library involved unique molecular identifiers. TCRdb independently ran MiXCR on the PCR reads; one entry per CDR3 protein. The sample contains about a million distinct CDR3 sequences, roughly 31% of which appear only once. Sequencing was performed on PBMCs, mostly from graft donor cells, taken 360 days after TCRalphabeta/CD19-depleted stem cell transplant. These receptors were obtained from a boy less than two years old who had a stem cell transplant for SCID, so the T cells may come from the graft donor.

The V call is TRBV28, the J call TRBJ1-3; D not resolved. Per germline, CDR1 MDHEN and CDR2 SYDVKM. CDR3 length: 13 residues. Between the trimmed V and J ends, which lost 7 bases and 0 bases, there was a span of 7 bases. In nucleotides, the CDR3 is TGTGCCAGCAAAACGGTCTCTGGAAACACCATATATTTT. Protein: CASKTVSGNTIYF.

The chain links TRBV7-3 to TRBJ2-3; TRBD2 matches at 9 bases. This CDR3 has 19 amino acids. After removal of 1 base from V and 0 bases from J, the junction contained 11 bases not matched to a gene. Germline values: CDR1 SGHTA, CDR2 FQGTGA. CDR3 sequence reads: CASSLSGSGGPRSTDTQYF. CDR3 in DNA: TGTGCCAGCAGCTTAAGTGGTAGCGGGGGTCCCCGTAGCACAGATACGCAGTATTTT. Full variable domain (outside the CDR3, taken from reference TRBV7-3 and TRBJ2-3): GAGVSQTPSNKVTEKGKYVELRCDPISGHTALYWYRQSLGQGPEFLIYFQGTGAADDSGLPNDRFFAVRPEGSVSTLKIQRTERGDSAVYLCASSLSGSGGPRSTDTQYFGPGTRLTVL.

CDR3 DNA sequence: TGTGCCAGCAGTTTTCGGACTACACAAAGATCCTACGAGCAGTACTTC. Protein sequence: CASSFRTTQRSYEQYF. The chain employs TRBV27 and TRBJ2-7, with D perhaps TRBD2 (6 bases). CDR3 length: 16 amino acids. Germline lookup yields CDR1 MNHEY and CDR2 SMNVEV (reference sequence). V lost 3 bases and J 1 base, leaving 16 bases between the germline ends.

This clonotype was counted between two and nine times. CDR3 in DNA: TGTGCCTGGAGTGGAGGAACAGGGGGAACCTACAATGAGCAGTTCTTC. Encoded protein: CAWSGGTGGTYNEQFF. The J gene is TRBJ2-1, the V gene TRBV30, with 8 bases matching TRBD1. This CDR3 comprises 16 residues. V lost 1 base to trimming and J lost 2 bases; unmatched junction nucleotides: 7. Looked up from germline, CDR1 is GTSNPN and CDR2 is SVGIG (reference sequence).

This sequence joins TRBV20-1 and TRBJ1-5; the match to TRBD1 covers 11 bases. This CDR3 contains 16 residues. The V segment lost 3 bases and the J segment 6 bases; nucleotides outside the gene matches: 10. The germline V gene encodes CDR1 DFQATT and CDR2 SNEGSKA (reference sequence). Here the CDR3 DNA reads TGCAGTGCTAGCATCGGACAGGGGGCATGGAGTCAGCCCCAGCATTTT. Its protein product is CSASIGQGAWSQPQHF.

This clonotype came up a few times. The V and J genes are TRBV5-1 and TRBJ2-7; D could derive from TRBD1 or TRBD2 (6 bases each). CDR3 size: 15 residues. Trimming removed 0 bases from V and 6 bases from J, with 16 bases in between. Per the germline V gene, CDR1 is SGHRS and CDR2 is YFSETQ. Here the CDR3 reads CASSLAQRGASEQYF. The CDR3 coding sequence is TGCGCCAGCAGCTTGGCCCAGAGGGGGGCTTCCGAGCAGTACTTC.

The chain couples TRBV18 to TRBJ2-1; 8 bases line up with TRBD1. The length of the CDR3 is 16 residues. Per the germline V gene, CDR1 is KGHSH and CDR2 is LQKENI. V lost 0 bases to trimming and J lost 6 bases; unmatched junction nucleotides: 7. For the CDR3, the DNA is TGTGCCAGCTCACCACCCGGACAGGGACTGGTCAATGAGCAGTTCTTC. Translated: CASSPPGQGLVNEQFF.